Below, 2 T cell receptor beta chains from the same sample are listed, as sequenced in a study of T cells in Graves' hyperthyroidism and ophthalmopathy (dated by TCRdb to about 2019). Library prep was done by multiplex PCR. Sequencing relied on an Illumina HiSeq 2000. The TCR beta CDR3 regions were amplified from the RNA transcripts. The first round of RT-PCR for the TCR CDR3 was performed with the HTBI primer set and the Qiagen OneStep RT-PCR kit. TCRdb cleaned the public reads at Q25 with fastp, built clones with MiXCR and kept in-frame beta chains. Here each entry gathers all rows of one CDR3 protein and keeps the most common genes and DNA. The sample table records around 440,000 distinct CDR3 sequences; 15% to 17% of these occur just once. Around 14% of the sample goes to the ten largest clones. The specimen was blood. The receptors shown here come from a woman between 18 and 30 years old with Graves' hyperthyroidism.

This clonotype showed up many times. Germline and junction disagree at one end, which may indicate a read error. The chain links TRBV12-3 or TRBV12-4 to TRBJ1-1; D not resolved. The CDR3 has 13 residues. The CDR3 reads CASSLGSNTEAFF. The CDR3 nucleotides are TGTGCCAGCAGCTTAGGTTCGAACACTGAAGCTTTCTTT.

V is TRBV15 and J is TRBJ1-5; D not resolved. The V gene's germline CDR1 is LNHNV and CDR2 YYDKDF (reference sequence). The ends were cut back, 5 bases at V and 0 bases at J, with 8 bases in the middle. The CDR3 extends over 14 amino acids. The CDR3 region has the DNA TGTGCCACCAGCGAAAAATATAGCAATCAGCCCCAGCATTTT. Amino acid sequence: CATSEKYSNQPQHF.